These 17 T cell receptor beta chains came from one sample sequenced in a study of blood T cell repertoires in COVID-19. Repertoires were generated with immunoSEQ multiplex PCR, while TCRdb's copy carries only in-frame clones and drops some. The sample yields about 200,000 clones, over 75% seen once. The sequencing input was peripheral blood. The receptors were gathered from a man between 60 and 75 years old with acute or convalescent COVID-19.

The V gene is TRBV27, the J gene TRBJ1-2, with D unclear. The CDR3 sequence is 13 residues long. V was pared by 2 bases and J by 1 base, with 5 bases between. CDR1 is MNHEY, CDR2 SMNVEV, per germline (reference sequence). CDR3 bases: TGTGCCAGCAGTTTAAGGAGTAACTATGGCTACACCTTC. This sequence encodes CASSLRSNYGYTF.

This chain's CDR3 is CSAQREYEQYF. In nucleotides, the CDR3 is TGCAGTGCGCAACGGGAGTACGAGCAGTACTTC. This chain links TRBV20-1 with TRBJ2-7, with D tentatively TRBD2 (6 bases). Between the trimmed V and J ends, which lost 6 bases and 4 bases, there was a span of 10 bases. The germline V gene has CDR1 DFQATT and CDR2 SNEGSKA (reference sequence). This CDR3 contains 11 residues.

This clone was counted between two and nine times. This rearrangement joins TRBV16 to TRBJ1-2; no definite D call. The length of the CDR3 is 15 residues. V was trimmed by 4 bases and J by 1 base, leaving 13 bases between them. The germline CDR1 and CDR2 sequences are KGHSY and FQNENV. CDR3 loop: CASSPARGFNYGYTF. The CDR3 nucleotides read TGTGCCAGCAGCCCGGCGAGAGGGTTTAACTATGGCTACACCTTC. The full variable domain, in which reference TRBV16 and TRBJ1-2 provide the parts outside the CDR3, is GEEVAQTPKHLVRGEGQKAKLYCAPIKGHSYVFWYQQVLKNEFKFLISFQNENVFDETGMPKERFSAKCLPNSPCSLEIQATKLEDSAVYFCASSPARGFNYGYTFGSGTRLTVV.

A remark on this clone: Other DNA sequences in this sample translate to the same CDR3. The V gene is TRBV10-3, the J gene TRBJ2-1; 7 positions match TRBD2. From germline, CDR1 is ENHRY and CDR2 SYGVKD. CDR3 length: 16 residues. V was clipped by 2 bases and J by 5 bases; unmatched bases: 9. The CDR3 loop is CAISEAASGRDNEQFF. CDR3 nucleotides: TGTGCCATCAGTGAGGCGGCTAGCGGACGAGACAATGAGCAGTTCTTC.

V and J are TRBV11-2 and TRBJ1-2, with 8 positions matching TRBD1. The germline V gene has CDR1 SGHAT and CDR2 FQNNGV. This CDR3 is 17 amino acids long. The J segment lost 6 bases and the V segment lost 2 bases, leaving 14 bases of the junction unmatched. DNA of the CDR3: TGTGCCAGCAGCTTAATAAGGACAGGGACGGTGCGGGATGGCTACACCTTC. This translates into CASSLIRTGTVRDGYTF. The full variable domain, rest sourced from reference TRBV11-2 and TRBJ1-2, is EAGVAQSPRYKIIEKRQSVAFWCNPISGHATLYWYQQILGQGPKLLIQFQNNGVVDDSQLPKDRFSAERLKGVDSTLKIQPAKLEDSAVYLCASSLIRTGTVRDGYTFGSGTRLTVV.

This clone was detected only once. This chain links TRBV7-9 with TRBJ2-3; 10 bases line up with TRBD2. The V segment lost 1 base and the J segment 5 bases; nucleotides outside the gene matches: 12. The CDR3 spans 18 residues. Per the germline V gene, CDR1 is SEHNR and CDR2 is FQNEAQ (reference sequence). CDR3 region: CASSLDRRLAGVIDTQYF. Written as DNA, the CDR3 is TGTGCCAGCAGCTTAGATCGCCGGCTAGCGGGAGTAATAGATACGCAGTATTTT.

The chain is built from TRBV28 and TRBJ2-6; perhaps TRBD1 as D (5 bases). The CDR3 is made up of 18 amino acids. V gave up 5 bases and J gave up 0 bases, with 17 bases separating them. CDR1 is MDHEN and CDR2 is SYDVKM in the germline V gene. The CDR3 DNA reads TGTGCCAGCAGTCCTCTAGGGGCTCAAAGCTCTGGGGCCAACGTCCTGACTTTC. As protein: CASSPLGAQSSGANVLTF. The full variable domain, completed using reference TRBV28 and TRBJ2-6, is DVKVTQSSRYLVKRTGEKVFLECVQDMDHENMFWYRQDPGLGLRLIYFSYDVKMKEKGDIPEGYSVSREKKERFSLILESASTNQTSMYLCASSPLGAQSSGANVLTFGAGSRLTVL.

V gene TRBV19 combines with J gene TRBJ2-1, with D possibly being TRBD2 (5 bases). Per germline, CDR1 LNHDA and CDR2 SQIVND (reference sequence). This CDR3 comprises 15 residues. The V end was cut by 4 bases, the J end by 0 bases, with 10 bases between. CDR3 loop: CASSKRFFSYNEQFF. CDR3 DNA: TGTGCCAGTAGTAAGCGGTTTTTCTCCTACAATGAGCAGTTCTTC.

This chain uses TRBV7-3 with TRBJ2-1; a weak D match, TRBD2 (7 bases). Trimming took off 0 bases at V and 7 bases at J, with 10 bases between the two ends. From germline, CDR1 is SGHTA and CDR2 FQGTGA. The CDR3 covers 14 residues. CDR3 sequence (DNA): TGTGCCAGCAGCTTAACGGCGGGGGCTAATGAGCAGTTCTTC. As protein: CASSLTAGANEQFF.

This chain uses TRBV18 with TRBJ2-1, with a possible D match to TRBD2 (5 bases). V was trimmed by 0 bases and J by 9 bases, leaving 9 bases between them. CDR1 KGHSH and CDR2 LQKENI come from the germline V gene. This CDR3 contains 13 residues. The CDR3 bases are TGTGCCAGCTCACCACCGACTATCTTTGAGCAGTTCTTC. This codes for CASSPPTIFEQFF. The variable domain in full, completed from reference TRBV18 and TRBJ2-1, reads NAGVMQNPRHLVRRRGQEARLRCSPMKGHSHVYWYRQLPEEGLKFMVYLQKENIIDESGMPKERFSAEFPKEGPSILRIQQVVRGDSAAYFCASSPPTIFEQFFGPGTRLTVL.

This sequence joins TRBV29-1 and TRBJ2-2; 8 bases agree with TRBD1. With 5 bases clipped from V and 4 bases from J, the junction kept 9 bases outside the gene matches. This CDR3 region has 15 residues. Germline V gene data show CDR1 as SQVTM and CDR2 as ANQGSEA. CDR3 amino acids: CSVNKGQGGTGELFF. The DNA for the CDR3 is TGCAGCGTTAACAAAGGACAGGGTGGCACCGGGGAGCTGTTTTTT.

The rearrangement uses TRBV7-9 and TRBJ1-1; 9 bases line up with TRBD1. This CDR3 region has 18 residues. Per the germline V gene, CDR1 is SEHNR and CDR2 is FQNEAQ (reference sequence). V trimming: 0 bases; J trimming: 0 bases; junction bases outside the gene matches: 8. CDR3 nucleotide sequence: TGTGCCAGCAGCTTAGCGGGACAGGGCAGCTTCATGAACACTGAAGCTTTCTTT. It encodes CASSLAGQGSFMNTEAFF.

J is TRBJ2-7 and V is TRBV19; TRBD1 agrees at 12 bases. There are 16 residues in the CDR3. J lost 5 bases, V lost 5 bases, and 10 bases had no gene match. The germline V gene has CDR1 LNHDA and CDR2 SQIVND (reference sequence). In DNA form, the CDR3 reads TGTGCCAGTAGTTCTGGGACAGGGGGCTTAGAGAACGAGCAGTACTTC. Amino acid sequence: CASSSGTGGLENEQYF.

V is TRBV3-1 (or the pseudogene TRBV3-2) and J is TRBJ1-2, with a weak D call TRBD1 (5 bases). The germline V gene encodes CDR1 LGHDT and CDR2 YNNKEL (reference sequence). With 0 bases removed from V and 7 bases from J, the gap between germline ends came to 12 bases. CDR3 length: 14 residues. CDR3 sequence reads: CASSQEAGLGGYTF. Here the CDR3 DNA reads TGTGCCAGCAGCCAAGAAGCGGGGCTCGGTGGCTACACCTTC.

The V gene is TRBV28, the J gene TRBJ1-6; tentatively, D is TRBD1 (5 bases). The germline V gene encodes CDR1 MDHEN and CDR2 SYDVKM. CDR3 size: 14 residues. V was cut by 3 bases and J by 7 bases, with 10 bases left in between. CDR3 region: CASSFRVENSPLHF. The CDR3 nucleotides read TGTGCCAGCAGTTTCAGGGTTGAAAATTCACCCCTCCACTTT.

V gene TRBV30 combines with J gene TRBJ2-1; TRBD2 matches at 11 bases. Germline loops: CDR1 GTSNPN, CDR2 SVGIG (reference sequence). The CDR3 is made up of 17 amino acids. V lost 2 bases, J lost 2 bases, and 8 bases stayed unmatched. CDR3 protein: CAWSSARTSGPYNEQFF. The CDR3 coding sequence is TGTGCCTGGAGTTCTGCTAGGACTAGCGGGCCCTACAATGAGCAGTTCTTC.

Turning to this clone: Different DNA sequences within this sample yield the same CDR3. This chain links TRBV6-2 or TRBV6-3 with TRBJ2-7; tentative D call: TRBD2 (5 bases). The V gene's germline CDR1 is MNHEY and CDR2 SVGEGT. The CDR3 spans 15 residues. The V end was cut by 0 bases, the J end by 1 base, with 10 bases between. The CDR3 coding sequence is TGTGCCAGCAGTTACTCGACGGGATGGTCCTACGAGCAGTACTTC. Protein sequence: CASSYSTGWSYEQYF.